This TCR beta chain was retrieved from a study of cytomegalovirus exposure and HLA in healthy donors. The study, taken as a whole, reports: TCR beta V- and J-gene trimming, according to a later analysis, was linked to a missense DCLRE1C variant. Apparent HLA restriction characterized most CMV-associated TCR beta chains in a later analysis. The study recorded 150 to 200 TCR beta chains that were cytomegalovirus-associated. TCR beta sequences reportedly predicted most subjects' HLA-A and HLA-B alleles accurately.

This clone was recorded once. What it binds is not known. Other DNA sequences from this sample encode an identical CDR3 as well. Germline CDR1 is MNHEY and CDR2 is SVGAGI. This CDR3 is built from 15 residues. J was trimmed by 4 bases and V by 0 bases; bases with no gene match: 4. The PCR was carried out with 60 Vbeta primers and 13 Jbeta primers. Only in-frame clones appear in the TCRdb table, and some are missing; sequencing was by immunoSEQ multiplex PCR. The sample includes about 120,000 clones, roughly 63% of them seen just once. The origin of this receptor is a man between 35 and 55 years old in good health and CMV-seropositive. The chain combines TRBV6-5 with TRBJ2-7, with 9 bases fitting TRBD1. Specimen: PBMCs. The CDR3 DNA is TGTGCCAGCAGTTACTCAGGGACAGGGTCTTACGAGCAGTACTTC. Its translation is CASSYSGTGSYEQYF.